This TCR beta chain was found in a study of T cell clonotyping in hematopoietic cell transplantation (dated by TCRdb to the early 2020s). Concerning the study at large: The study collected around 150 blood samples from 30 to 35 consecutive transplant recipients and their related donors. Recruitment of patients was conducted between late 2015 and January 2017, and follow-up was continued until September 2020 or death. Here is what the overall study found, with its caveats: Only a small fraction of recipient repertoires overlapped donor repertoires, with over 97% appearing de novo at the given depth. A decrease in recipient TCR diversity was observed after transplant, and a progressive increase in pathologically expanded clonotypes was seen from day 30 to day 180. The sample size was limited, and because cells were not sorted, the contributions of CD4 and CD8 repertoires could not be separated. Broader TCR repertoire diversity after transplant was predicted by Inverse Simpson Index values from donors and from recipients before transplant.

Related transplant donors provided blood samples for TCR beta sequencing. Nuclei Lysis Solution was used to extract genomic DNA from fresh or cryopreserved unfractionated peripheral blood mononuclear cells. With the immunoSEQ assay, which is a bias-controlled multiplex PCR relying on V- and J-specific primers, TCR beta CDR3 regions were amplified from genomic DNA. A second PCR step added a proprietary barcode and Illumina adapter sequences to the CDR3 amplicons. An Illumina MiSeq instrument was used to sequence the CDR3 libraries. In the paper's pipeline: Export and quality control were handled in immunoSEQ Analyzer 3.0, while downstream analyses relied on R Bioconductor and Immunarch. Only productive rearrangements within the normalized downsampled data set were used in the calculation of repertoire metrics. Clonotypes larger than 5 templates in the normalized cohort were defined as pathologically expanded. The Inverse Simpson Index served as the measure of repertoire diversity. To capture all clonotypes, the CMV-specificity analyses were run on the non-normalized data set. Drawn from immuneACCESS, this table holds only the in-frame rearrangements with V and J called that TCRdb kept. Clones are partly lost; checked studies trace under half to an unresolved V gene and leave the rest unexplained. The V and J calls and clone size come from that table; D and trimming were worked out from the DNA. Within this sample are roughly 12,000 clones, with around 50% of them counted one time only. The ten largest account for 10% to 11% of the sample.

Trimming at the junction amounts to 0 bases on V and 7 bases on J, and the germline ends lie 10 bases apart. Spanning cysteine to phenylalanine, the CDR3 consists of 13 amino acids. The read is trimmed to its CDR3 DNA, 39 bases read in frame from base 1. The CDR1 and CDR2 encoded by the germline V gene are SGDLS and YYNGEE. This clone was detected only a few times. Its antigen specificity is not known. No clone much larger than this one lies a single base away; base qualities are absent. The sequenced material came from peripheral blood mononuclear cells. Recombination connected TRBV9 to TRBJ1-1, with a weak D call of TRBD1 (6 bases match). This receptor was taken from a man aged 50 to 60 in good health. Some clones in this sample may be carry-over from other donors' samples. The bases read TGTGCCAGCAGCGTAGTCGGACAGCGTGAAGCTTTCTTT. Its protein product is CASSVVGQREAFF.